This T cell receptor (beta chain) is from a study of shared clonotypes between healthy human individuals. The repertoire was sequenced with immunoSEQ multiplex PCR; TCRdb's copy has only in-frame clones and lacks some. The data show 85,000 to 100,000 clones, with around 68% seen just once and roughly 50% held by the top ten. The germline V gene encodes CDR1 SGHAT and CDR2 FQNNGV. V lost 5 bases and J 1 base, leaving 12 bases between the germline ends. The CDR3 runs 15 residues. This receptor was taken from a man under 40 in good health. Sequences were obtained from memory CD8+ T cells sorted from blood. This sample's subset: CD45RO+ cells pooled with CCR7-negative TemRA cells. This chain links TRBV11-2 with TRBJ2-4; D call uncertain. CDR3 loop: CASSRSEDAKNIQYF. The CDR3 coding sequence is TGTGCCAGCAGCAGAAGTGAGGACGCCAAAAACATTCAGTACTTC.